This T cell receptor (beta chain) came from a study of shared clonotypes between healthy human individuals. The overall study: The study used three CD4 naive, three CD4 memory, two CD8 naive and one CD8 memory plate per donor.

The V gene's germline CDR1 is SGHTA and CDR2 FQGNSA. The ends were cut back, 5 bases at V and 3 bases at J, with 19 bases in the middle. The CDR3 is made up of 16 amino acids. Some clones are missing from TCRdb's copy, which holds only in-frame ones; the method was immunoSEQ multiplex PCR. The sample holds about 2,500,000 clones, approximately 94% seen once. This chain connects TRBV7-2 to TRBJ1-2, with D perhaps matching TRBD1 (6 bases). The receptor's source is a man aged 18 to 35 in good health. The sequenced sample was naive CD4+ T cells sorted from blood. Indicated subset: CD45RA+ positively selected. The CDR3 DNA is TGTGCCAGCAGCCCAGGGAGACAGGACCTCCACTATGGCTACACCTTC. It is translated as CASSPGRQDLHYGYTF.